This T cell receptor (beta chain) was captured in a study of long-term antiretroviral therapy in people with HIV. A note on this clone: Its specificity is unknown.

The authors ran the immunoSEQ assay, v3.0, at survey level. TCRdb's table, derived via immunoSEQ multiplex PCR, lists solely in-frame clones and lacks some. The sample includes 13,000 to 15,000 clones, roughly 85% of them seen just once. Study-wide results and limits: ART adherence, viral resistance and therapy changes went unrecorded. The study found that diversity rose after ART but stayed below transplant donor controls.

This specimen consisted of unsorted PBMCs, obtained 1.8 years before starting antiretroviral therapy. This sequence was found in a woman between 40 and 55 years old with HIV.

The chain's CDR3 is CASSPGPRRGAFF. The CDR3 coding sequence is TGTGCCAGCAGTCCCGGGCCCAGACGGGGAGCTTTCTTT. The V call is TRBV6-1, the J call TRBJ1-1; D gene unclear. V lost 5 bases, J lost 10 bases, and 17 bases lay in between. The germline V gene has CDR1 MNHNS and CDR2 SASEGT. The CDR3 has 13 residues.